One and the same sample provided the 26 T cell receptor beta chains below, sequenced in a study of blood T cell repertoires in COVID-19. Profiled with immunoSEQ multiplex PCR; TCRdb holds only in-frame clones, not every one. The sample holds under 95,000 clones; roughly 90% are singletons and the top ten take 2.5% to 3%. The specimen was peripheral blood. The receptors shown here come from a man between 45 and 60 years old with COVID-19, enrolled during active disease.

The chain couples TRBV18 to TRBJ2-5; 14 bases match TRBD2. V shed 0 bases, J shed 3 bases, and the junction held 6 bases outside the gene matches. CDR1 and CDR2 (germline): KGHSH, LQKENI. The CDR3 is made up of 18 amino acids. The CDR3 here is CASSPPGLAGGNEETQYF. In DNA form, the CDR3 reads TGTGCCAGCTCACCACCCGGACTAGCGGGAGGAAATGAAGAGACCCAGTACTTC.

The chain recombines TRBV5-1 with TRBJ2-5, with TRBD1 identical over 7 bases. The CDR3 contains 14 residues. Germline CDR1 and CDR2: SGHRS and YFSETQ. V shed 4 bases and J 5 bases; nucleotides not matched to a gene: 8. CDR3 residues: CASSADREWETQYF. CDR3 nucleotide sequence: TGCGCCAGCAGCGCAGACAGGGAATGGGAGACCCAGTACTTC. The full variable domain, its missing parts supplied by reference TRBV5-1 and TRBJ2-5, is KAGVTQTPRYLIKTRGQQVTLSCSPISGHRSVSWYQQTPGQGLQFLFEYFSETQRNKGNFPGRFSGRQFSNSRSEMNVSTLELGDSALYLCASSADREWETQYFGPGTRLLVL.

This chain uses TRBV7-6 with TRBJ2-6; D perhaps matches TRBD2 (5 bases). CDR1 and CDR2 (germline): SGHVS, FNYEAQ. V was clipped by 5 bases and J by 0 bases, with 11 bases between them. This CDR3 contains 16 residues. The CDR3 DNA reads TGTGCCAGCAGCCGAGGGTCCCACTCTGGGGCCAACGTCCTGACTTTC. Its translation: CASSRGSHSGANVLTF.

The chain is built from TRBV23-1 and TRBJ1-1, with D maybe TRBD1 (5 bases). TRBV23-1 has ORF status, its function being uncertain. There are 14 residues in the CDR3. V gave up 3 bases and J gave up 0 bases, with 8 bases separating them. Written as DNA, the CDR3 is TGCGCCAGCAGTCATACAGGAGTGAACACTGAAGCTTTCTTT. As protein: CASSHTGVNTEAFF.

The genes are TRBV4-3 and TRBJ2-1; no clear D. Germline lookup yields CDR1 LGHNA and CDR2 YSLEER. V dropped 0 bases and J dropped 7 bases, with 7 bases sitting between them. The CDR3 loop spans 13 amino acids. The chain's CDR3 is CASSQDFANEQFF. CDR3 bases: TGCGCCAGCAGCCAAGATTTTGCGAATGAGCAGTTCTTC.

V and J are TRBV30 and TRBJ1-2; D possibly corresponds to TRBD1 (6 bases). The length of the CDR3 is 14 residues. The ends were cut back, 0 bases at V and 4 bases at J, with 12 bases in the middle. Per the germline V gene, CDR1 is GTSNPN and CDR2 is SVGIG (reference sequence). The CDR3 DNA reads TGTGCCTGGAGTGTGCAGGGGCCAGGCTATGGCTACACCTTC. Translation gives CAWSVQGPGYGYTF.

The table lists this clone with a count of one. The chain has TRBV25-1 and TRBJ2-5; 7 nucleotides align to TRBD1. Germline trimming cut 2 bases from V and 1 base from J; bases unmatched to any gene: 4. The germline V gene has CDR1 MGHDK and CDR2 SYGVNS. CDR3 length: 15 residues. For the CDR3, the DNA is TGTGCCAGCAGTGAACCTCGGACAGGCCAAGAGACCCAGTACTTC. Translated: CASSEPRTGQETQYF.

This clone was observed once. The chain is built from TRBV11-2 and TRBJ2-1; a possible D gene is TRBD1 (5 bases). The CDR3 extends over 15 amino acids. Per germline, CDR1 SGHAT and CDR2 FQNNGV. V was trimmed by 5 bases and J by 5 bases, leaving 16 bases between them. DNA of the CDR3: TGTGCCAGCAGCACCTCCCCAGGGTCCCACAATGAGCAGTTCTTC. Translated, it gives CASSTSPGSHNEQFF. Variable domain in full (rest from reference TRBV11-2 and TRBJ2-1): EAGVAQSPRYKIIEKRQSVAFWCNPISGHATLYWYQQILGQGPKLLIQFQNNGVVDDSQLPKDRFSAERLKGVDSTLKIQPAKLEDSAVYLCASSTSPGSHNEQFFGPGTRLTVL.

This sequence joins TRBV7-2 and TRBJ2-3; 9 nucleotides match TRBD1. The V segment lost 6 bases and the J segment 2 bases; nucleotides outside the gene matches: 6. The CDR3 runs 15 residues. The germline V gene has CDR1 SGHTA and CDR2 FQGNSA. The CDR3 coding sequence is TGTGCCAGCAGACCCGGGACAGGGCTCACAGATACGCAGTATTTT. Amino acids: CASRPGTGLTDTQYF.

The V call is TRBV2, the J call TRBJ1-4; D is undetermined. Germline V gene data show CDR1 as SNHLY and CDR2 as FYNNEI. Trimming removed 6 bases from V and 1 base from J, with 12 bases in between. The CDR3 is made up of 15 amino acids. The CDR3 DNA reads TGTGCCAGCAGCCTGCCACATGGAACTAATGAAAAACTGTTTTTT. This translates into CASSLPHGTNEKLFF.

CDR3 DNA: TGCGCCAGCAGCCAAGGGACTAGCGTCAGCCGAGAGACCCAGTACTTC. It is translated as CASSQGTSVSRETQYF. The chain uses TRBV4-1 and TRBJ2-5, with 9 bases aligning to TRBD2. CDR1 and CDR2 (germline): MGHRA, YSYEKL. V lost 1 base, J lost 4 bases, and 7 bases stayed unmatched. This CDR3 has 16 residues.

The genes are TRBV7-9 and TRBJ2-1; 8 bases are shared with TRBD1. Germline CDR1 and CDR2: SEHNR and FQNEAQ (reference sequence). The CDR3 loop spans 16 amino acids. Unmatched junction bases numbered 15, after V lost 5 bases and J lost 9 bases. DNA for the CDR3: TGTGCCAGCAGCCCAGCATTTGGACAGGGACGAAGTGAGCAGTTCTTC. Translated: CASSPAFGQGRSEQFF.

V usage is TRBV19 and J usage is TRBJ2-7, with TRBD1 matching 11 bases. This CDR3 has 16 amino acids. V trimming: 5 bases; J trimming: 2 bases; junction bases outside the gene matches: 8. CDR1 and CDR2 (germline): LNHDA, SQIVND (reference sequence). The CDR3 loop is CASSSGTGGGTYEQYF. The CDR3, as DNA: TGTGCCAGTAGTTCCGGGACAGGGGGAGGAACCTACGAGCAGTACTTC.

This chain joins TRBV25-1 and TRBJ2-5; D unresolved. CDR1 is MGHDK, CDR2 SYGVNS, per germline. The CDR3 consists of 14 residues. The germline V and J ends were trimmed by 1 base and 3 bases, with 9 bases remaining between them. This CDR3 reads CASSELRSEETQYF. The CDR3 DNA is TGTGCCAGCAGTGAATTGAGGTCGGAAGAGACCCAGTACTTC.

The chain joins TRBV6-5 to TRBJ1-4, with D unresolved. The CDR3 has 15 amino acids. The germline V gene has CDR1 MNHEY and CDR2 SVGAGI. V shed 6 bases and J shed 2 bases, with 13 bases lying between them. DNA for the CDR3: TGTGCCAGCAGCTACCGGGGTACGACTAATGAAAAACTGTTTTTT. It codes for CASSYRGTTNEKLFF.

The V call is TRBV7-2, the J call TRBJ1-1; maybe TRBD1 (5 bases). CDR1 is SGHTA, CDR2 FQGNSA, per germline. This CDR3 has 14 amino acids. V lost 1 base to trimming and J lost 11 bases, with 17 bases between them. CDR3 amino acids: CASSLDPAGPRAFF. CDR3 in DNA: TGTGCCAGCAGCTTAGATCCGGCGGGGCCCCGGGCTTTCTTT.

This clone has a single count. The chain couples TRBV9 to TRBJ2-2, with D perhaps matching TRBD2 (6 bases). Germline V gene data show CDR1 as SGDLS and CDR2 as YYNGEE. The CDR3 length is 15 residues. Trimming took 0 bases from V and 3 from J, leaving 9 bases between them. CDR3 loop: CASSVGTTYTGELFF. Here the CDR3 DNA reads TGTGCCAGCAGCGTAGGGACTACTTACACCGGGGAGCTGTTTTTT.

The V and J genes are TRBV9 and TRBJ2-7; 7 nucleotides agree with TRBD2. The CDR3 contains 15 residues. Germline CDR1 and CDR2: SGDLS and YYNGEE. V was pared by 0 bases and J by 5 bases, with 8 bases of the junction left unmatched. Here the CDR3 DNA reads TGTGCCAGCAGCGTAGCGGGGGGTTCATCCGACGAGCAGTACTTC. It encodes CASSVAGGSSDEQYF.

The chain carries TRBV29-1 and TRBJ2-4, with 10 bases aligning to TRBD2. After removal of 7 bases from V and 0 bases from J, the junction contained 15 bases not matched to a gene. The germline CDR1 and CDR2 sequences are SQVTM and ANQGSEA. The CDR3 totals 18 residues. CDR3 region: CSAAMVLAGALAKNIQYF. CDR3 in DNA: TGCAGCGCCGCTATGGTCCTAGCGGGAGCTCTAGCCAAAAACATTCAGTACTTC.

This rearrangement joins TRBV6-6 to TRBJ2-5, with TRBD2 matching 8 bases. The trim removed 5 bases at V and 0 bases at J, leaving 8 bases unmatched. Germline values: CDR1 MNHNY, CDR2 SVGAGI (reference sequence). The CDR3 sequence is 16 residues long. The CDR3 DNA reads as TGTGCCAGCAGTCGAGGACTAGCCTCGTACCAAGAGACCCAGTACTTC. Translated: CASSRGLASYQETQYF.

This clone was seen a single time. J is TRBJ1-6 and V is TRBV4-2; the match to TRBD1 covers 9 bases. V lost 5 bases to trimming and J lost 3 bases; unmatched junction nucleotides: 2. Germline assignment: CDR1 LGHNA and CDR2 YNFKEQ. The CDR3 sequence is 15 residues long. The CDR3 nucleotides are TGTGCCAGCAGCGGGGACAGGGACTATAATTCACCCCTCCACTTT. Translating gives CASSGDRDYNSPLHF.

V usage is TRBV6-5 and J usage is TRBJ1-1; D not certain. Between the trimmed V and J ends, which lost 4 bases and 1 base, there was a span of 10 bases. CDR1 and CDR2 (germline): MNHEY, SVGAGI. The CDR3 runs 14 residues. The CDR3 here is CASSSIIQNTEAFF. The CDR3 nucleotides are TGTGCCAGCAGTTCCATCATACAGAACACTGAAGCTTTCTTT.

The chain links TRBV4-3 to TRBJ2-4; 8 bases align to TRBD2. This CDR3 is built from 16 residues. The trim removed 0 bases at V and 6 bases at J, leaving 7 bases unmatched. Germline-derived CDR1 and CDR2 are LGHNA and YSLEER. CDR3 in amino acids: CASSQESAGEGNIQYF. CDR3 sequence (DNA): TGCGCCAGCAGCCAAGAATCAGCGGGAGAGGGAAACATTCAGTACTTC.

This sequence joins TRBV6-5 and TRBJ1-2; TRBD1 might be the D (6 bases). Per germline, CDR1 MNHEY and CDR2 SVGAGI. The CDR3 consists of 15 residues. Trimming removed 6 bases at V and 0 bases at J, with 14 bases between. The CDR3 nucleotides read TGTGCCAGCAGATCCGAAGGGGGAACTAACTATGGCTACACCTTC. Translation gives CASRSEGGTNYGYTF.

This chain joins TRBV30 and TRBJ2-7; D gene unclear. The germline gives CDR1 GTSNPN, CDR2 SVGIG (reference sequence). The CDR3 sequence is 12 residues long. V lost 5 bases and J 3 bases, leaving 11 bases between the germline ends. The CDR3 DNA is TGTGCCTGGGGACCCGCCTACTACGAGCAGTACTTC. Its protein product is CAWGPAYYEQYF.

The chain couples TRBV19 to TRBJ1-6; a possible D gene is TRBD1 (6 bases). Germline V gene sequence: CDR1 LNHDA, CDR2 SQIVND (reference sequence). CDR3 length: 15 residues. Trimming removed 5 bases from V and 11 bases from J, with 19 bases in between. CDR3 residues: CASSSTGTPWPPLHF. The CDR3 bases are TGTGCCAGTAGTTCGACAGGCACGCCATGGCCACCCCTCCACTTT.